This TCR beta chain was documented in a study of T cells in tumors after PD-1 blockade. This clone has only a few counts. TCRdb's copy holds only in-frame clones and misses some; the assay was immunoSEQ multiplex PCR. The repertoire consists of 14,000 or so clones, with 55% to 75% occurring once and the leading ten covering around a third. The CDR3 has 12 amino acids. Germline CDR1 and CDR2: SGDLS and YYNGEE. Trimming cost V 4 bases and J 2 bases, with 5 bases left between them. On average, squamous cell carcinoma was sampled 31 days after treatment began. The input for sequencing was tumor tissue, taken after anti-PD-1 treatment. This sequence was found in a human donor with cutaneous squamous cell carcinoma. The J gene is TRBJ2-3, the V gene TRBV9, with D hard to call. Written as DNA, the CDR3 is TGTGCCAGCAGCACAAACACAGATACGCAGTATTTT. Translation: CASSTNTDTQYF. The full variable domain, its missing parts supplied by reference TRBV9 and TRBJ2-3, is DSGVTQTPKHLITATGQRVTLRCSPRSGDLSVYWYQQSLDQGLQFLIQYYNGEERAKGNILERFSAQQFPDLHSELNLSSLELGDSALYFCASSTNTDTQYFGPGTRLTVL.